These 8 T cell receptor beta chains share one sample of origin, sequenced in a study of blood T cell repertoires in COVID-19 (dated by TCRdb to 2019 to 2021). The protocol used for the library was the immunoSEQ multiplex PCR assay. As stored in TCRdb, this immuneACCESS dataset retains in-frame rearrangements with V and J assigned. A fraction of the clones does not appear; measured against another copy, unresolved V genes explain less than half of the discrepancy, and the remainder lacks a known reason. In all, the sample holds about 240,000 clones, and around 86% of those were seen once. The top ten hold 10% to 13% of the sample. What was sequenced was peripheral blood. These receptors originate from a woman in her forties or fifties with COVID-19, enrolled during active disease.

This chain joins TRBV7-3 and TRBJ1-6; D is uncertain. V lost 2 bases and J lost 4, with 9 bases in between. The CDR3 has 15 amino acids. Germline lookup yields CDR1 SGHTA and CDR2 FQGTGA. Here the CDR3 reads CASSLDGRYNSPLHF. CDR3 nucleotides: TGTGCCAGCAGCTTAGACGGGAGATATAATTCACCCCTCCACTTT.

The J gene is TRBJ2-3, the V gene TRBV19; TRBD2 matches 7 bases. The CDR3 totals 16 residues. Germline CDR1 reads LNHDA; CDR2 reads SQIVND (reference sequence). The ends lost 2 bases at V and 1 base at J; junction bases unmatched: 6. The CDR3 DNA reads as TGTGCCAGTAGTATAACGGGGGGACCTGGCACAGATACGCAGTATTTT. Translating gives CASSITGGPGTDTQYF.

V gene TRBV28 combines with J gene TRBJ1-5; a weak D match, TRBD1 (5 bases). Germline CDR1 reads MDHEN; CDR2 reads SYDVKM. The CDR3 length is 13 residues. Trimming removed 11 bases at V and 2 bases at J, with 13 bases between. CDR3 coding DNA: TGTGCCGGTGGTGGGGGGGGCAATCAGCCCCAGCATTTT. This codes for CAGGGGGNQPQHF. The whole variable domain, remainder taken from reference TRBV28 and TRBJ1-5, is DVKVTQSSRYLVKRTGEKVFLECVQDMDHENMFWYRQDPGLGLRLIYFSYDVKMKEKGDIPEGYSVSREKKERFSLILESASTNQTSMYLCAGGGGGNQPQHFGDGTRLSIL.

The V and J genes are TRBV7-9 and TRBJ1-5; D remains ambiguous. The CDR3 length is 13 residues. Trimming left V 1 base short and J 3 bases short, with 4 bases between. Germline lookup yields CDR1 SEHNR and CDR2 FQNEAQ (reference sequence). CDR3 sequence reads: CASSLGVNQPQHF. The CDR3 DNA sequence: TGTGCCAGCAGCTTAGGAGTCAATCAGCCCCAGCATTTT. Full variable domain (remainder filled in from reference TRBV7-9 and TRBJ1-5): DTGVSQNPRHKITKRGQNVTFRCDPISEHNRLYWYRQTLGQGPEFLTYFQNEAQLEKSRLLSDRFSAERPKGSFSTLEIQRTEQGDSAMYLCASSLGVNQPQHFGDGTRLSIL.

This chain joins TRBV2 and TRBJ1-2; D gene ambiguous. This CDR3 has 13 residues. V was pared by 7 bases and J by 2 bases, with 11 bases between. CDR1 and CDR2 (germline): SNHLY, FYNNEI. The CDR3 DNA reads TGTGCCAGCAATACAGAAAACAACTATGGCTACACCTTC. This gives the protein CASNTENNYGYTF.

This clone turned up a few times. The genes are TRBV25-1 and TRBJ1-6; tentative D call: TRBD1 (5 bases). V lost 6 bases and J lost 6, with 12 bases in between. This CDR3 has 14 amino acids. CDR1 and CDR2 (germline): MGHDK, SYGVNS. CDR3 nucleotide sequence: TGTGCCAGCAGACAGGACGCCAGTAATTCACCCCTCCACTTT. Its protein is CASRQDASNSPLHF.

This rearrangement joins TRBV5-1 to TRBJ1-1; maybe TRBD1 (6 bases). With 1 base removed from V and 2 bases from J, the gap between germline ends came to 9 bases. CDR1 and CDR2 (germline): SGHRS, YFSETQ. The CDR3 runs 14 residues. The CDR3: CASSLWTANTEAFF. The CDR3 coding sequence is TGCGCCAGCAGCTTGTGGACAGCAAACACTGAAGCTTTCTTT.

The chain combines TRBV24-1 with TRBJ1-1; possibly TRBD1 for D (5 bases). V lost 2 bases and J lost 4, with 16 bases in between. The CDR3 has 16 amino acids. The germline CDR1 and CDR2 sequences are KGHDR and SFDVKD. CDR3 amino acids: CATSDSSRATGTEAFF. The CDR3 DNA reads as TGTGCCACCAGTGATTCCTCCAGGGCGACGGGCACTGAAGCTTTCTTT.